The source of this T cell receptor beta chain is a study of shared clonotypes between healthy human individuals. Overall study results and limits: The sampled material consisted only of blood, and tissue repertoires are likely to differ.

For this clone: Its target is not known.

V shed 0 bases, J shed 1 base, and the junction held 2 bases outside the gene matches. Looked up from germline, CDR1 is SGDLS and CDR2 is YYNGEE. The CDR3 spans 15 residues. The data were produced by immunoSEQ multiplex PCR, yet TCRdb's version contains in-frame clones alone and is incomplete. The repertoire holds 650,000 to 700,000 clones, with less than 95% as singletons. Sequencing was done on a sample of memory CD8+ T cells from PBMCs. Sample subset: CD45RO+ cells pooled with CCR7-negative TemRA cells. The V gene is TRBV9, the J gene TRBJ2-7; 9 nucleotides line up with TRBD1. The origin of this receptor is a man between 18 and 29 years old in good health. Some clones in this sample may be carry-over from other donors' samples. This chain's CDR3 is CASSVVGTGSYEQYF. The CDR3 region has the DNA TGTGCCAGCAGCGTAGTCGGGACAGGGTCCTACGAGCAGTACTTC.